The 18 T cell receptor beta chains below were found in one sample sequenced in a study of long-term antiretroviral therapy in people with HIV (dated by TCRdb to between 2021 and 2024). The immunoSEQ hsTCRB v3.0 assay was used at survey level resolution to sequence the TRB variable region. TCRdb mirrors the immuneACCESS table, restricted to in-frame sequences. Some clones are absent from its copies; in checked studies, under half trace to an unresolved V gene, and the reason for the others is unknown. Within this sample are under 25,000 clones, with 85% to 95% of them counted one time only. The top ten clonotypes cover about 8.9% of the sample. Sequencing used unsorted PBMCs, obtained 7.6 years after starting antiretroviral therapy. The receptors here all came from a woman between 40 and 50 years old with HIV.

The J gene is TRBJ1-1, the V gene TRBV6-5, with D tentatively TRBD1 (5 bases). Trimming removed 6 bases from V and 5 bases from J, with 13 bases in between. The germline V gene has CDR1 MNHEY and CDR2 SVGAGI. The CDR3 consists of 13 residues. In nucleotides, the CDR3 is TGTGCCAGCAGCTTTAACGGGGGGACTGAAGCTTTCTTT. The encoded protein is CASSFNGGTEAFF.

The rearrangement uses TRBV5-1 and TRBJ1-1; 7 nucleotides match TRBD1. J gave up 1 base and V 6 bases, and 6 bases lay outside the gene matches. The CDR3 is 14 amino acids. Germline V gene sequence: CDR1 SGHRS, CDR2 YFSETQ. DNA for the CDR3: TGCGCCAGCATGGAGACAGGGTCGAACACTGAAGCTTTCTTT. It translates to CASMETGSNTEAFF.

V is TRBV4-1 and J is TRBJ2-3; 8 bases are a match to TRBD2. Trimming took 2 bases from V and 4 from J; bases not matched to a gene: 11. The CDR3 has 17 residues. Germline V gene sequence: CDR1 MGHRA, CDR2 YSYEKL. The DNA for the CDR3 is TGCGCCAGCAGCCAACTGGGAACGGGGGGGTGGGCAGATACGCAGTATTTT. Translation gives CASSQLGTGGWADTQYF.

This sequence joins TRBV4-3 and TRBJ2-1; D uncertain. CDR3 length: 16 amino acids. V shed 2 bases and J shed 5 bases, with 16 bases lying between them. Per germline, CDR1 LGHNA and CDR2 YSLEER. The CDR3 DNA is TGCGCCAGCAGCCAATCCAGTGGTGGAATTGACAATGAGCAGTTCTTC. Its protein is CASSQSSGGIDNEQFF.

The chain joins TRBV7-2 to TRBJ1-2; 10 bases fit TRBD1. The trim removed 4 bases at V and 3 bases at J, leaving 8 bases unmatched. This CDR3 is 16 amino acids long. Germline lookup yields CDR1 SGHTA and CDR2 FQGNSA. This CDR3 reads CASSSPTGGKDYGYTF. The CDR3 DNA reads TGTGCCAGCAGCTCCCCGACAGGGGGCAAGGACTATGGCTACACCTTC.

V and J are TRBV6-1 and TRBJ2-7; TRBD2 aligns across 11 bases. Germline CDR1 is MNHNS and CDR2 is SASEGT. The CDR3 runs 14 residues. After removal of 6 bases from V and 4 bases from J, the junction contained 5 bases not matched to a gene. The CDR3 bases are TGTGCCAGCAGACCGGGACTAGCGGCGTACGAGCAGTACTTC. Translated: CASRPGLAAYEQYF.

This clone was counted a single time. The chain couples TRBV6-5 to TRBJ1-1; the D is unclear. The germline V gene encodes CDR1 MNHEY and CDR2 SVGAGI. The germline V and J ends were trimmed by 6 bases and 0 bases, with 8 bases remaining between them. This CDR3 is 13 amino acids long. The DNA for the CDR3 is TGTGCCAGCAGCCCGTACGTGAACACTGAAGCTTTCTTT. Translation gives CASSPYVNTEAFF.

This chain connects TRBV20-1 to TRBJ1-1; the D is unclear. From germline, CDR1 is DFQATT and CDR2 SNEGSKA (reference sequence). V was clipped by 0 bases and J by 11 bases, with 10 bases between them. This CDR3 contains 11 residues. As DNA, the CDR3 is TGCAGTGCTAGAGATCAACATCGCGCTTTCTTT. Its translation is CSARDQHRAFF.

The J gene is TRBJ1-2, the V gene TRBV10-3; 7 bases map to TRBD1. V was pared by 4 bases and J by 4 bases, with 9 bases of the junction left unmatched. The CDR3 runs to 15 residues. From germline, CDR1 is ENHRY and CDR2 SYGVKD. CDR3 DNA sequence: TGTGCCATCAGTGGGGAGGAGGGGGCGAGCTATGGCTACACCTTC. Protein sequence: CAISGEEGASYGYTF.

This clone was seen just once. The chain recombines TRBV5-4 with TRBJ2-1, with 7 nucleotides matching TRBD1. Germline trimming cut 4 bases from V and 7 bases from J; bases unmatched to any gene: 8. Germline values: CDR1 SGHNT, CDR2 YYREEE (reference sequence). The CDR3 runs 14 residues. The CDR3 loop is CASSNRDRPNEQFF. The CDR3 nucleotides read TGTGCCAGCAGCAACCGGGACAGACCTAATGAGCAGTTCTTC.

The chain couples TRBV7-2 to TRBJ2-5; 7 nucleotides agree with TRBD1. CDR1 and CDR2 from the germline V gene are SGHTA and FQGNSA. The J segment lost 5 bases and the V segment lost 5 bases, leaving 8 bases of the junction unmatched. There are 14 residues in the CDR3. The CDR3 DNA sequence: TGTGCCAGCAGCCCCCGACAGGGTTCGGAGACCCAGTACTTC. Its translation: CASSPRQGSETQYF.

The rearrangement uses TRBV6-5 and TRBJ1-2, with a possible D match to TRBD1 (5 bases). The V gene's germline CDR1 is MNHEY and CDR2 SVGAGI. V lost 2 bases and J 8 bases, leaving 9 bases between the germline ends. This CDR3 region has 12 residues. The CDR3 DNA reads as TGTGCCAGCAGTTACGGGGGTCACGGCTACACCTTC. Encoded protein: CASSYGGHGYTF.

The CDR3, as DNA: TGCGCCAGCAGCCAAGGATATGGGGTAGCGGGGTCGGACGAGCAGTACTTC. Its protein product is CASSQGYGVAGSDEQYF. This rearrangement joins TRBV4-3 to TRBJ2-7; 8 nucleotides agree with TRBD2. V dropped 1 base and J dropped 5; count of bases not matched to a gene: 13. The CDR3 is 17 amino acids. Germline assignment: CDR1 LGHNA and CDR2 YSLEER.

This clone has just a few counts. The CDR3 DNA follows: TGTGCCAGCAGCGGCAGGGGGCAGGACACTGAAGCTTTCTTT. Translating it yields CASSGRGQDTEAFF. V is TRBV9 and J is TRBJ1-1; 8 nucleotides match TRBD1. Germline CDR1 is SGDLS and CDR2 is YYNGEE. CDR3 size: 14 residues. The ends lost 3 bases at V and 3 bases at J; junction bases unmatched: 4. The full variable domain, its missing parts supplied by reference TRBV9 and TRBJ1-1, is DSGVTQTPKHLITATGQRVTLRCSPRSGDLSVYWYQQSLDQGLQFLIQYYNGEERAKGNILERFSAQQFPDLHSELNLSSLELGDSALYFCASSGRGQDTEAFFGQGTRLTVV.

V usage is TRBV30 and J usage is TRBJ2-7; the D is unclear. Per germline, CDR1 GTSNPN and CDR2 SVGIG (reference sequence). V lost 0 bases, J lost 7 bases, and 22 bases lay in between. The CDR3 covers 16 residues. Here the CDR3 DNA reads TGTGCCTGGAGTGTACGGACGGCAGGTCCTCGGTTGGAGCAGTACTTC. This encodes CAWSVRTAGPRLEQYF.

The chain uses TRBV18 and TRBJ2-7; TRBD2 matches 13 bases. Germline V gene lookup returns CDR1 KGHSH and CDR2 LQKENI. V lost 4 bases, J lost 0 bases, and 9 bases stayed unmatched. CDR3 length: 18 amino acids. The CDR3 is CASSLRHRTSGGSYEQYF. The CDR3 nucleotides are TGTGCCAGCTCACTCAGACACCGGACTAGCGGGGGCTCCTACGAGCAGTACTTC.

V and J are TRBV29-1 and TRBJ2-7, with 7 bases that match TRBD1. After removal of 6 bases from V and 7 bases from J, the junction contained 3 bases not matched to a gene. The V gene's germline CDR1 is SQVTM and CDR2 ANQGSEA. The CDR3 sequence is 10 residues long. The CDR3 DNA is TGCAGCGTGGGACAGCCTGAGCAGTACTTC. Translating it yields CSVGQPEQYF.

The table lists this clone with a count of one. The CDR3 sequence is CASSLGLAAQETQYF. The CDR3 DNA reads as TGCGCCAGCAGCTTGGGACTAGCGGCCCAAGAGACCCAGTACTTC. The J gene is TRBJ2-5, the V gene TRBV5-1; 9 bases fit TRBD2. Unmatched junction bases numbered 1, after V lost 0 bases and J lost 1 base. In germline, CDR1 is SGHRS, CDR2 YFSETQ. The CDR3 consists of 15 residues.